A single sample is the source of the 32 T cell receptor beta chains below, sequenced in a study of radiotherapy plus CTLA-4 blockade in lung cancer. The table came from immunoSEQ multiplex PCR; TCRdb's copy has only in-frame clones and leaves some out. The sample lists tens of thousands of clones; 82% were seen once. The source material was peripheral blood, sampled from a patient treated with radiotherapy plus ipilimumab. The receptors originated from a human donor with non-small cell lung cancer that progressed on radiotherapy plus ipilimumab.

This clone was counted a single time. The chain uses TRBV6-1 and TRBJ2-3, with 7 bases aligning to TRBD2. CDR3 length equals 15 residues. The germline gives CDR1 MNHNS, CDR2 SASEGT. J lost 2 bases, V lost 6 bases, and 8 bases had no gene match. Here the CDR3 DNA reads TGTGCCAGCAGGGGTACTAGCGACCCCACAGATACGCAGTATTTT. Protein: CASRGTSDPTDTQYF.

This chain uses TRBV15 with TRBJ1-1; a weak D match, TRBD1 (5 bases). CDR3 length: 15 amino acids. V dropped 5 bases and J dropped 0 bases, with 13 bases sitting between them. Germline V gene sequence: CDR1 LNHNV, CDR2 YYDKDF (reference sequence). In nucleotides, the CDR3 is TGTGCCACCAGCTTAGTCGTGGGGGTGAACACTGAAGCTTTCTTT. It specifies CATSLVVGVNTEAFF.

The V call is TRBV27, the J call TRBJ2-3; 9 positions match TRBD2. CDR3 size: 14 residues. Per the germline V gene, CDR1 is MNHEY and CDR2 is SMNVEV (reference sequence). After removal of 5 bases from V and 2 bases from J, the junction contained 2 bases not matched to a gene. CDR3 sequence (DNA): TGTGCCAGCAGTCCTAGCGGGATCACAGATACGCAGTATTTT. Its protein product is CASSPSGITDTQYF.

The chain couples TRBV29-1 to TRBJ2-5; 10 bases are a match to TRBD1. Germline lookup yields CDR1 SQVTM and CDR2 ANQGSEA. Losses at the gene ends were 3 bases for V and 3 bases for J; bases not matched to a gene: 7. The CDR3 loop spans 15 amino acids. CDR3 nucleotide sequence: TGCAGCGTTGATGCCGACAGGGGGCGCGAAGAGACCCAGTACTTC. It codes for CSVDADRGREETQYF.

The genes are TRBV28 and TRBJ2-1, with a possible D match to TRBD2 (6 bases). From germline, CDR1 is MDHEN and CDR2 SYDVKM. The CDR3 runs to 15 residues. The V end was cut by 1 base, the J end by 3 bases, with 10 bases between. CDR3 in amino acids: CASSLFGGNYNEQFF. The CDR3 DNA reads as TGTGCCAGCAGTTTATTTGGCGGGAACTACAATGAGCAGTTCTTC.

The CDR3 reads CASSLSIVEQYV. DNA for the CDR3: TGTGCCAGCAGTTTATCGATAGTCGAACAGTACGTC. The chain carries TRBV27 and TRBJ2-7; D not certain. This CDR3 comprises 12 residues. Germline CDR1 MNHEY, CDR2 SMNVEV (reference sequence). The V end lost 0 bases, the J end lost 10 bases, and 10 bases lay between the germline ends.

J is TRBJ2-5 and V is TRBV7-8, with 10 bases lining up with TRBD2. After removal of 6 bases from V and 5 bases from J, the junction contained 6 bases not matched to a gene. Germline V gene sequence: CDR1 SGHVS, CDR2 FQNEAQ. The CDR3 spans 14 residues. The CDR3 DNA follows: TGTGCCAGCAGTTTGGGACTAGCGCGGGAGACCCAGTACTTC. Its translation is CASSLGLARETQYF.

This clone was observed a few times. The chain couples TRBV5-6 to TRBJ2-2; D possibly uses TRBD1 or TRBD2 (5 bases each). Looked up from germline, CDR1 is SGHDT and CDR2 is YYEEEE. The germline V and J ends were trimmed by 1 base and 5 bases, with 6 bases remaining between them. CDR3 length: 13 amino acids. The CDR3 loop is CASSLWGTGELFF. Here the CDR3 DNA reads TGTGCCAGCAGCTTGTGGGGGACCGGGGAGCTGTTTTTT.

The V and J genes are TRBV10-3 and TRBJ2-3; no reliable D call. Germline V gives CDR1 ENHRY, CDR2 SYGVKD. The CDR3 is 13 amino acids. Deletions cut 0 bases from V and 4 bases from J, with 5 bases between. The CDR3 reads CAISESGSDTQYF. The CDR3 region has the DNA TGTGCCATCAGTGAGTCAGGGTCAGATACGCAGTATTTT.

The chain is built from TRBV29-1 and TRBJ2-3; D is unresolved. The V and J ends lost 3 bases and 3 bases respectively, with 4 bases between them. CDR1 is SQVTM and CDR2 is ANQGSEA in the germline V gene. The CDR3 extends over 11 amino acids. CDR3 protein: CSVDRTDTQYF. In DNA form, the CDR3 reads TGCAGCGTTGACAGGACAGATACGCAGTATTTT.

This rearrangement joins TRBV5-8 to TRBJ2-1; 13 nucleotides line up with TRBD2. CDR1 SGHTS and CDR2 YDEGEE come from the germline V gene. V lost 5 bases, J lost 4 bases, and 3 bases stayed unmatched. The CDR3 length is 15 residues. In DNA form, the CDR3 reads TGTGCCAGCAGAACTAGCGGGAGGGTATACAATGAGCAGTTCTTC. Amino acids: CASRTSGRVYNEQFF.

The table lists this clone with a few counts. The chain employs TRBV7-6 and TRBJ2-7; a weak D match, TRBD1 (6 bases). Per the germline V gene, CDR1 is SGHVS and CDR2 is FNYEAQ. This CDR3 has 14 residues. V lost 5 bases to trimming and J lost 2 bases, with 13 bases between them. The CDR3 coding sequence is TGTGCCAGCAGCCCGAGGACAGATACCTACGAGCAGTACTTC. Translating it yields CASSPRTDTYEQYF.

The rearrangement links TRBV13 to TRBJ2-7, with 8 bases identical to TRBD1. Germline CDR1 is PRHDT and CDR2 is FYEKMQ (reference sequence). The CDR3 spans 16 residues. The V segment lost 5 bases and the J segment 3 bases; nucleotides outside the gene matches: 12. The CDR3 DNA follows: TGTGCCAGCAGCCATTCCGGACAGGGTAAAAACTACGAGCAGTACGTC. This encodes CASSHSGQGKNYEQYV.

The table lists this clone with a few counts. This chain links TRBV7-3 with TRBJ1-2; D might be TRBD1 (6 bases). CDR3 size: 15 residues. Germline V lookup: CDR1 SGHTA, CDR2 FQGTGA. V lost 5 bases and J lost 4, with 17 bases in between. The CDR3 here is CASSEGPMTGYGYTF. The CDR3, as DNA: TGTGCCAGCAGCGAGGGTCCAATGACAGGCTATGGCTACACCTTC.

The CDR3 spells CASSAGGLGGTGELFF. The CDR3 region has the DNA TGTGCCAGCAGCGCCGGAGGTCTAGGAGGCACCGGGGAGCTGTTTTTT. The gene calls are TRBV9 and TRBJ2-2, with D possibly matching TRBD2 (5 bases). Germline values: CDR1 SGDLS, CDR2 YYNGEE. The CDR3 length is 16 residues. The V end lost 3 bases, the J end lost 4 bases, and 16 bases lay between the germline ends.

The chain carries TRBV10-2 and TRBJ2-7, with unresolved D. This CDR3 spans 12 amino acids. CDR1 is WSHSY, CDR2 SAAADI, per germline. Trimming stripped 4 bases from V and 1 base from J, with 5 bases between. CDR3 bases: TGCGCCAGCAGTGGTAGTTCCTACGAGCAGTACTTC. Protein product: CASSGSSYEQYF.

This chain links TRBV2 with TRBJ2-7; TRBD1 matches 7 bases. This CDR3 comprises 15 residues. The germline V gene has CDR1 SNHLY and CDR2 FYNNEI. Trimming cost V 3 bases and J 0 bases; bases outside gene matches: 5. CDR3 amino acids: CASSDMRTGSYEQYF. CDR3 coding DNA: TGTGCCAGCAGTGACATGCGGACAGGCTCCTACGAGCAGTACTTC.

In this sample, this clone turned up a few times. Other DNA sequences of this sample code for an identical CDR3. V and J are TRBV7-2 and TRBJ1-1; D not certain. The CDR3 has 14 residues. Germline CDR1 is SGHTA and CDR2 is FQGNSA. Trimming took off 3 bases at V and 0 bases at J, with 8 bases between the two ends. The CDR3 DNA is TGTGCCAGCAGCTTGGTGACATTGAACACTGAAGCTTTCTTT. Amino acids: CASSLVTLNTEAFF.

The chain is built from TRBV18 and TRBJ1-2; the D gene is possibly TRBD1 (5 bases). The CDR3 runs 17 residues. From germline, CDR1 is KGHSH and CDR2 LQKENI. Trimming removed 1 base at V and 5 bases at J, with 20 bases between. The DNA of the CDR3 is TGTGCCAGCTCACCACGGGGCAGCATAACCTCTTCTTATGGCTACACCTTC. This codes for CASSPRGSITSSYGYTF.

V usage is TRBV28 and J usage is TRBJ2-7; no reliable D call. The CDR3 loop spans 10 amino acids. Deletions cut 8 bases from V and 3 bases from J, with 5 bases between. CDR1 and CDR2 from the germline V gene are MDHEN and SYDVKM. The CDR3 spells CASDFYEQYF. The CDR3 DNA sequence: TGTGCCAGCGACTTCTACGAGCAGTACTTC.

CDR3 residues: CASSTADREAGELFF. The CDR3 coding sequence is TGTGCCAGCAGCACAGCGGACAGGGAGGCCGGGGAGCTGTTTTTT. The V gene is TRBV9, the J gene TRBJ2-2; TRBD1 matches at 8 bases. CDR3 length: 15 residues. The trim removed 4 bases at V and 6 bases at J, leaving 8 bases unmatched. Germline V gene lookup returns CDR1 SGDLS and CDR2 YYNGEE.

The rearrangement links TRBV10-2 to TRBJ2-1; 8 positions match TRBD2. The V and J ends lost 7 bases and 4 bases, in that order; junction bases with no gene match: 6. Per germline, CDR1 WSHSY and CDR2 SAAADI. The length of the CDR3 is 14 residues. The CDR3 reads CASTDPSGYNEQFF. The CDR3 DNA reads TGCGCCAGCACGGATCCTAGCGGGTACAATGAGCAGTTCTTC.

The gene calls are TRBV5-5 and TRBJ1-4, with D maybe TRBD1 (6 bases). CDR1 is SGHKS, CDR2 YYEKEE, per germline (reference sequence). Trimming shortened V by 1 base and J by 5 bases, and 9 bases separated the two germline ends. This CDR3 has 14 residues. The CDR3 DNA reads TGTGCCAGCAGCTTGACAGGGACGAATGAAAAACTGTTTTTT. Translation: CASSLTGTNEKLFF.

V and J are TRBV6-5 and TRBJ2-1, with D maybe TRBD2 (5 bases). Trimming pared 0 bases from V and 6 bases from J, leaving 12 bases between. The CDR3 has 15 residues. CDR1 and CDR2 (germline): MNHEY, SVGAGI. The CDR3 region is CASSYSPVLGNEQFF. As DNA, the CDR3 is TGTGCCAGCAGTTACTCCCCTGTACTAGGCAATGAGCAGTTCTTC.

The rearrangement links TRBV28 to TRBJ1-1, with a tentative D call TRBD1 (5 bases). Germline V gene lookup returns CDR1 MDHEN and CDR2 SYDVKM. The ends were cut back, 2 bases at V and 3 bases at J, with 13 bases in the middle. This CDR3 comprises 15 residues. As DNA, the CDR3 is TGTGCCAGCAGTTTACCCCAGGGAATCGACACTGAAGCTTTCTTT. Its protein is CASSLPQGIDTEAFF.

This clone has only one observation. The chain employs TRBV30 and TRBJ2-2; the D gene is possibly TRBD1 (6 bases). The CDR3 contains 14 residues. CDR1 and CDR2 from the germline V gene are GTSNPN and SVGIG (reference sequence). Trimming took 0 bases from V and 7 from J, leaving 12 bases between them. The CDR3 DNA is TGTGCCTGGAGTGTAGGGGGTTTCGGCGGGGAGCTGTTTTTT. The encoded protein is CAWSVGGFGGELFF.

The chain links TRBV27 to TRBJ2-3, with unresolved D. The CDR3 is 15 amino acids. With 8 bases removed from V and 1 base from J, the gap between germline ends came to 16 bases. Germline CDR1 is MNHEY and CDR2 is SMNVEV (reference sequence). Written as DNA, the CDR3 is TGTGCCAGCTATGGAAGGGTCCTGGGCACAGATACGCAGTATTTT. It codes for CASYGRVLGTDTQYF.

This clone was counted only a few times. The CDR3 nucleotides are TGTGCCACCCAACAGCCCCCGGGACAGGGTCCCCTCAATGAGCAGTTCTTC. This sequence encodes CATQQPPGQGPLNEQFF. The gene calls are TRBV28 and TRBJ2-1; 9 bases line up with TRBD1. The length of the CDR3 is 17 residues. Germline V gene data show CDR1 as MDHEN and CDR2 as SYDVKM. J gave up 6 bases and V 10 bases, and 19 bases lay outside the gene matches. Variable domain in full (rest from reference TRBV28 and TRBJ2-1): DVKVTQSSRYLVKRTGEKVFLECVQDMDHENMFWYRQDPGLGLRLIYFSYDVKMKEKGDIPEGYSVSREKKERFSLILESASTNQTSMYLCATQQPPGQGPLNEQFFGPGTRLTVL.

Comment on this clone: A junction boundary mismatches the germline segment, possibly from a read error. This CDR3 reads CASSEAPGGRNTTYF. CDR3 DNA sequence: TGTGCCAGCAGTGAAGCGCCAGGGGGTAGAAACACCACATATTTT. J is TRBJ1-3 and V is TRBV6-1, with 7 bases that match TRBD1. The CDR3 runs 15 residues. From germline, CDR1 is MNHNS and CDR2 SASEGT.

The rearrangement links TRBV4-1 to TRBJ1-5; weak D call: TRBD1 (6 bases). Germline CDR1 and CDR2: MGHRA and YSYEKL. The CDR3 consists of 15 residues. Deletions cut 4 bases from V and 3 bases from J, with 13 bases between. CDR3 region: CASSLTDSSNQPQHF. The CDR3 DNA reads TGCGCCAGCAGCCTTACGGACAGCTCCAATCAGCCCCAGCATTTT.

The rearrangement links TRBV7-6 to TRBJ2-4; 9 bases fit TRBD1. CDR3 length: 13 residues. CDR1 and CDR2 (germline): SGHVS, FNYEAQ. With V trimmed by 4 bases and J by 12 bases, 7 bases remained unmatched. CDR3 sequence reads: CASSSGTGTTQYF. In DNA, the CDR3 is TGTGCCAGCAGCTCCGGGACAGGGACTACTCAGTACTTC.

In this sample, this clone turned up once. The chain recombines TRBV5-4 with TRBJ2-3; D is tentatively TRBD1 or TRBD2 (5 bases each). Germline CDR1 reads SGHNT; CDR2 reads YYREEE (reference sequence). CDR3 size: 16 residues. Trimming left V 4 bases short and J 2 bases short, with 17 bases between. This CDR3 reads CASSLGGNRVTDTQYF. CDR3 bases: TGTGCCAGCAGCCTTGGGGGTAACCGGGTCACAGATACGCAGTATTTT.